This TCR beta chain was captured in a study of Ad26.COV2.S vaccination and SARS-CoV-2 variants. This CDR3 spans 15 amino acids. Germline assignment: CDR1 KGHSY and CDR2 FQNENV. Trimming removed 0 bases at V and 5 bases at J, with 13 bases between. Treatment described: 15 to 20 received Ad26.COV2.S at low or high dose, single or two shots; about 5 received placebo; per-sample allocation not given. The samples were gathered on day 63 after the first injection of vaccine or placebo. TCRdb keeps only in-frame clones here, not all; method: immunoSEQ multiplex PCR. This sample has over 300,000 clones, with 83% found just once.

The genes are TRBV16 and TRBJ1-2; D is possibly TRBD1 (5 bases). This TCR was recovered from a person aged 18-60 years who received the Ad26.COV2.S COVID-19 vaccine or a placebo. Here the sequenced sample was peripheral blood, taken in a trial of Ad26.COV2.S vaccine versus placebo. This CDR3 is CASSQSGGVAYGYTF. Written as DNA, the CDR3 is TGTGCCAGCAGCCAATCGGGAGGGGTTGCGTATGGCTACACCTTC.